The entry below describes one T cell receptor beta chain. Its antigen is currently unknown. The CDR3 has 14 amino acids. Germline lookup yields CDR1 LGHNA and CDR2 YNFKEQ. V was shortened by 2 bases and J by 9 bases, with 14 bases between the two germline ends. Assay used: immunoSEQ multiplex PCR; TCRdb lists only in-frame clones, some missing. The sample consists of some 71,000 clones, about 90% of them appearing once. The sample originates from a study of OX40 agonist ivuxolimab in advanced cancers. Regarding the study as a whole: Clonal expansion was seen in CD4+ and CD8+ blood T cells by week 6 at 0.1 to 3.0 mg/kg. Among the lowest peripheral clonal expansion occurred in 0.1-3.0 mg/kg partial responders. Averaged across samples, CD8+ T cells carried more expanded clones than CD4+ did.

The sequenced sample was CD4+ or CD8+ T cells sorted from blood, obtained in a trial of the OX40 agonist ivuxolimab. V usage is TRBV4-2 and J usage is TRBJ2-1, with D perhaps being TRBD1 or TRBD2 (5 bases each). The source is an adult with an advanced solid tumor such as melanoma, head and neck, liver or kidney cancer. This CDR3 reads CASSQYVGGGEQFF. Written as DNA, the CDR3 is TGTGCCAGCAGCCAATATGTTGGGGGTGGTGAGCAGTTCTTC.